This entry lists 10 T cell receptor beta chains sequenced from one sample in a study of OX40 agonist ivuxolimab in advanced cancers. The data were produced by immunoSEQ multiplex PCR, yet TCRdb's version contains in-frame clones alone and is incomplete. The table lists approximately 70,000 clones, 75% to 85% of them singletons. This sample comprised CD4+ or CD8+ T cells sorted from blood, obtained in a trial of the OX40 agonist ivuxolimab. The receptor source for this set is an adult with an advanced solid tumor such as melanoma, head and neck, liver or kidney cancer.

The rearrangement links TRBV5-4 to TRBJ2-7; 12 positions match TRBD2. CDR1 is SGHNT and CDR2 is YYREEE in the germline V gene (reference sequence). J was trimmed by 3 bases and V by 4 bases; bases with no gene match: 5. The CDR3 covers 15 residues. Here the CDR3 DNA reads TGTGCCAGCAGCGGCGGACTAGCGGGACTCTACGAGCAGTACTTC. It translates to CASSGGLAGLYEQYF.

The CDR3, as DNA: TGTGCCAGCAGCTTGACACAACGCGACGAGCAGTACTTC. Its protein product is CASSLTQRDEQYF. The chain uses TRBV5-4 and TRBJ2-7; D remains ambiguous. Trimming left V 1 base short and J 5 bases short, with 10 bases between. The CDR3 runs to 13 residues. Germline V CDR1 and CDR2: SGHNT, YYREEE (reference sequence).

The V and J genes are TRBV30 and TRBJ2-1; D may correspond to TRBD1 or TRBD2 (5 bases each). Trimming pared 3 bases from V and 3 bases from J, leaving 15 bases between. The germline V gene has CDR1 GTSNPN and CDR2 SVGIG (reference sequence). The CDR3 covers 15 residues. In nucleotides, the CDR3 is TGTGCCTGGAGGTCAGGGACCTCGTTCTACAATGAGCAGTTCTTC. Residues: CAWRSGTSFYNEQFF.

The chain uses TRBV9 and TRBJ2-1; TRBD2 matches 9 bases. The germline CDR1 and CDR2 sequences are SGDLS and YYNGEE. J was trimmed by 6 bases and V by 4 bases; bases with no gene match: 14. The CDR3 length is 17 residues. CDR3: CASSTLSRREGRNEQFF. In nucleotides, the CDR3 is TGTGCCAGCAGCACCCTCTCCCGGCGGGAGGGCCGCAATGAGCAGTTCTTC.

The chain has TRBV6-6 and TRBJ1-3; 8 nucleotides agree with TRBD1. The CDR3 runs 15 residues. The V gene end was trimmed by 5 bases and the J gene end by 3 bases; junction bases not matched to a gene: 6. Looked up from germline, CDR1 is MNHNY and CDR2 is SVGAGI (reference sequence). The chain's CDR3 is CASSDTGGLGNTIYF. The CDR3 region has the DNA TGTGCCAGCAGTGATACAGGGGGGCTTGGAAACACCATATATTTT.

Of note for this clone: The sample holds other DNA sequences that translate to the same CDR3. The chain combines TRBV27 with TRBJ2-6; D remains ambiguous. Trimming stripped 2 bases from V and 0 bases from J, with 2 bases between. The length of the CDR3 is 14 residues. From germline, CDR1 is MNHEY and CDR2 SMNVEV (reference sequence). CDR3 in amino acids: CASSLSSGANVLTF. The CDR3, as DNA: TGTGCCAGCAGTTTAAGCTCTGGGGCCAACGTCCTGACTTTC.

This chain uses TRBV18 with TRBJ2-2; a possible D gene is TRBD1 (5 bases). This CDR3 has 15 amino acids. The ends were cut back, 0 bases at V and 7 bases at J, with 12 bases in the middle. The germline V gene has CDR1 KGHSH and CDR2 LQKENI. This CDR3 reads CASSPPSQGNGELFF. CDR3 coding DNA: TGTGCCAGCTCACCACCGTCCCAGGGAAACGGGGAGCTGTTTTTT.

This clone was observed many times. This CDR3 is CATSRGRQGTEAFF. DNA of the CDR3: TGTGCCACCAGCAGAGGTCGACAGGGCACTGAAGCTTTCTTT. The chain joins TRBV15 to TRBJ1-1, with 7 bases fitting TRBD1. In germline, CDR1 is LNHNV, CDR2 YYDKDF (reference sequence). V shed 1 base and J 4 bases; nucleotides not matched to a gene: 3. CDR3 length equals 14 residues. Looking up the rest from reference TRBV15 and TRBJ1-1 gives the full variable domain: DAMVIQNPRYQVTQFGKPVTLSCSQTLNHNVMYWYQQKSSQAPKLLFHYYDKDFNNEADTPDNFQSRRPNTSFCFLDIRSPGLGDTAMYLCATSRGRQGTEAFFGQGTRLTVV.

The chain has TRBV6-5 and TRBJ2-3; 7 bases align to TRBD1. Germline CDR1 reads MNHEY; CDR2 reads SVGAGI. The CDR3 is 15 residues long. V was clipped by 0 bases and J by 2 bases; unmatched bases: 2. CDR3 amino acids: CASSYSGTDTDTQYF. CDR3 coding DNA: TGTGCCAGCAGTTACTCCGGGACAGACACAGATACGCAGTATTTT.

The gene calls are TRBV11-1 and TRBJ2-5; either TRBD1 or TRBD2 may fit D (6 bases each). Trimming took 5 bases from V and 1 from J, leaving 20 bases between them. Germline V gene data show CDR1 as SGHAT and CDR2 as FQDESV (reference sequence). This CDR3 spans 17 amino acids. In DNA form, the CDR3 reads TGTGCCAGCAGCCCCCGGCTTCGGGGGCTCCTCCAAGAGACCCAGTACTTC. Translation: CASSPRLRGLLQETQYF.